The clone carrying this TCR beta chain has more than one count but fewer than ten. Its specificity is unknown. The data were taken from a study of a mutant IDH1 vaccine in newly diagnosed glioma. Overall study context: Former treatment meant radiotherapy, temozolomide, or both; the majority had gotten both.

Time point given: week 11, during vaccination. Doses consisted of 300 ug of mutant IDH1 20-mer peptide each, paired with topical imiquimod. Clones were sequenced by immunoSEQ multiplex PCR, and TCRdb holds only the in-frame ones, with some missing. In the table there are about 130,000 clones, roughly 77% of which are singletons. Study-wide findings and caveats: Pseudoprogression appeared unlinked to shifts in leading peripheral T cell clonotypes. Of the patients, 85% to 95% had vaccine-induced immune responses.

This TCR derives from a middle-aged man with glioma. Sequenced material: PBMCs, taken from a glioma patient whose treatment included an IDH1 peptide vaccine.

CDR3 in DNA: TGTGCCAGCAGCCTCCGGGACTTTAATGATCAGCCCCAGCATTTT. Its protein product is CASSLRDFNDQPQHF. V and J are TRBV5-5 and TRBJ1-5, with a tentative D call TRBD1 (5 bases). CDR3 length: 15 residues. Germline V CDR1 and CDR2: SGHKS, YYEKEE (reference sequence). V lost 4 bases and J 5 bases, leaving 16 bases between the germline ends.